What follows is one T cell receptor (beta chain) and its context. This record comes from a study of T-cell memory formation after mild COVID-19. Each CDR3 protein is one row after TCRdb ran MiXCR on the 5' RACE reads. In the table there are 150,000 to 200,000 distinct CDR3 sequences, roughly 31% of which are singletons. This CDR3 is 9 amino acids long. Germline lookup yields CDR1 MRHNA and CDR2 SNTAGT. V was shortened by 6 bases and J by 13 bases, with 6 bases between the two germline ends. The V and J genes are TRBV6-4 and TRBJ2-2; D is ambiguous. The sequence came from an adult woman who had mild COVID-19 (a few samples of this study predate the infection). Cell type and time point are not known. Source material: PBMCs or a T cell subset sorted from them (not recorded which). CDR3 in DNA: TGTGCCAGCAGGGCGTCGCTGTTTTTT. Its translation is CASRASLFF.